The T cell receptor (beta chain) described here comes from a study of T-cell memory formation after mild COVID-19 (dated by TCRdb to about 2021). Looking at the study overall: TCR sequence clusters from the two donors were found to be largely donor specific. In two donors, T-cell clones that expanded and contracted after mild COVID-19 were tracked by sequencing TCRalpha and TCRbeta repertoires over time. Two young, previously healthy adult volunteers made up the cohort, one male and one female.

What the authors observed across the whole study: From day 15 to 85, contracting clones showed balanced CD4/CD8 phenotypes, whereas a second wave of clones that expanded from day 15 to 37 leaned towards CD4+. Contracting CD4+ clones appeared mostly in the CM and EM memory subsets, whereas CD8+ clones were enriched in EMRA. Some responding clones were found in pre-infection memory, which suggests that pre-existing cross-reactive memory T cells took part in the SARS-CoV-2 response. Only a couple of mild cases were covered by the study, and larger cohorts that include severe cases with pre-infection samples were considered necessary. SARS-CoV-2 specificity was not confirmed for the second-wave clones peaking on day 37.

The CDR3 covers 13 residues, taking in both the cysteine and the phenylalanine. Just CDR3 DNA is preserved here, 39 bases in frame from base 1. V gives up 4 bases and J gives up 8 bases, and the segment between their germline ends measures 14 bases. This clonotype was picked up a small number of times. Its antigen is unknown. No much larger clonotype is one base removed from it; base qualities were not supplied. Ficoll-Paque density gradient centrifugation was the method used to isolate PBMCs. Sequencing relied on an Illumina NovaSeq 6000. TCRalpha and TCRbeta cDNA libraries were built by 5'RACE with constant-segment primers, adding sample barcodes and unique molecular identifiers. RNA was extracted from every sample with Trizol reagent. Amplification of the libraries took two PCR steps, and the second step added a second sample barcode plus Illumina TruSeq adapters. Libraries were sequenced on an Illumina NovaSeq with 2 x 150 bp paired-end reads. As for how the authors treated the data: Reads were demultiplexed and collapsed into UMI-guided consensus sequences with migec v1.2.7. Using mixcr v2.1.11, the UMI consensuses were aligned to TRA and TRB V and J templates and assembled into clonotypes. A clonotype was counted as expanded or contracted only if both edgeR and NoisET called the change significant, with noise models trained on biological replicates. For edgeR calls, the thresholds were a false discovery rate-adjusted p below 0.01 and a log2 fold-change of 1. PCA with hierarchical clustering of max-normalized trajectories of the 1000 most abundant clonotypes was used as exploratory dynamics analysis. Separately sequenced CD4+ and CD8+ repertoires were used to assign a CD4 or CD8 phenotype to each responding clone. In-frame beta chains were kept once TCRdb had trimmed the public reads at Q25 with fastp and called clones with MiXCR. Each CDR3 protein appears once, grouped with its most common genes and DNA. The V and J calls and clone size are TCRdb's, not the authors'. Within this sample are a few hundred thousand distinct CDR3 sequences, with approximately 15% of them counted one time only. Roughly 21% of the sample is taken by the ten largest.

The sequence derives from a man between 18 and 35 years old who had mild COVID-19 (a few samples of this study predate the infection). The sample titles of this study are shuffled in the database, so cell type and time point are left out; the donor was told from shared clones. Sample: PBMCs or a T cell subset sorted from them (not recorded which). The sequence joins TRBV12-3 or TRBV12-4 to TRBJ1-1; TRBD1 is a weak D gene call, 6 bases matching. The DNA sequence follows: TGTGCCAGCAGTTCCGGGGGCGAAAGGGAAGCTTTCTTT. Translated, this is CASSSGGEREAFF.